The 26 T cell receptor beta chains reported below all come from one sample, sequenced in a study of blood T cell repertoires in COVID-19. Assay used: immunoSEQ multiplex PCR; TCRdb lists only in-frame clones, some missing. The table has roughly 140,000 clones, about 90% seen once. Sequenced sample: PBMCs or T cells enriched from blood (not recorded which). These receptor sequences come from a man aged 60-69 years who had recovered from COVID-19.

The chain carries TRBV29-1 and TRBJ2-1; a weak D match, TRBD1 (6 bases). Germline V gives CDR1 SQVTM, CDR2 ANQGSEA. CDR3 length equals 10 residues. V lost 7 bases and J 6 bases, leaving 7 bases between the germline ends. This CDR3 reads CSGQANEQFF. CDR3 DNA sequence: TGCAGCGGACAGGCCAATGAGCAGTTCTTC.

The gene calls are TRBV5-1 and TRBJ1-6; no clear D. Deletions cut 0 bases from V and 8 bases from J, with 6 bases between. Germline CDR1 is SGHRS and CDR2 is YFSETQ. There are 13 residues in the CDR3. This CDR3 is CASSLDSDSPLHF. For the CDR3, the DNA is TGCGCCAGCAGCTTGGACAGTGATTCACCCCTCCACTTT. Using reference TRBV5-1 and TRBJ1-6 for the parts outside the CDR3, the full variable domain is KAGVTQTPRYLIKTRGQQVTLSCSPISGHRSVSWYQQTPGQGLQFLFEYFSETQRNKGNFPGRFSGRQFSNSRSEMNVSTLELGDSALYLCASSLDSDSPLHFGNGTRLTVT.

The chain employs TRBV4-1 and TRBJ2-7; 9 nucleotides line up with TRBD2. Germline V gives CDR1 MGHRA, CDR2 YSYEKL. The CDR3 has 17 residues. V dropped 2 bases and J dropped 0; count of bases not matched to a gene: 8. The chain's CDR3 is CASSQTTGTSSSYEQYF. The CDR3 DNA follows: TGCGCCAGCAGCCAAACTACCGGGACTAGCAGCTCCTACGAGCAGTACTTC.

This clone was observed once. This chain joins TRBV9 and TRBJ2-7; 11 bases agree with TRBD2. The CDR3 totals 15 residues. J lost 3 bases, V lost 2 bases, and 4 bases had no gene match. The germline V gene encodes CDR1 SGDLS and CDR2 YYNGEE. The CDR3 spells CASSVLAGGGYEQYF. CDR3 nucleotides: TGTGCCAGCAGCGTTCTAGCGGGAGGAGGCTACGAGCAGTACTTC.

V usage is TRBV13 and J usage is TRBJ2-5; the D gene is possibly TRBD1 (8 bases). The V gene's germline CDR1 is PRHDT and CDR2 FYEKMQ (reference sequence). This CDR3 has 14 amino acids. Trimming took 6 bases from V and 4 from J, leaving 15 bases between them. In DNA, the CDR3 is TGTGCCAGCAGTTTAACAGGGGGGGTAGAGACCCAGTACTTC. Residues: CASSLTGGVETQYF.

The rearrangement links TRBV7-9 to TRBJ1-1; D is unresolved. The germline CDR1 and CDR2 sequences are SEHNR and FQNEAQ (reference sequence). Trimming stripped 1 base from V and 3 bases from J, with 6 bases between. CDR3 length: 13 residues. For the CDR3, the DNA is TGTGCCAGCAGCTTAGTGTCGGACACTGAAGCTTTCTTT. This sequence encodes CASSLVSDTEAFF.

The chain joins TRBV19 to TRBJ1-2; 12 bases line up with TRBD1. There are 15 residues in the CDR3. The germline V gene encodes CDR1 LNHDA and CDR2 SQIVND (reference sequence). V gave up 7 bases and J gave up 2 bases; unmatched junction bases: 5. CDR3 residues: CASKKGQGANYGYTF. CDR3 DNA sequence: TGTGCCAGTAAGAAGGGACAGGGGGCCAACTATGGCTACACCTTC.

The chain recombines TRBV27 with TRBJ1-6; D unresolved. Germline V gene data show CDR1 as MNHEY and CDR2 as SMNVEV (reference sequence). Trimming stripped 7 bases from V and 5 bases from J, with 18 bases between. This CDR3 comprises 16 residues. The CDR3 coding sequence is TGTGCCAGCATCGGAAGGGAGGACCTCCATAATTCACCCCTCCACTTT. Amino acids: CASIGREDLHNSPLHF.

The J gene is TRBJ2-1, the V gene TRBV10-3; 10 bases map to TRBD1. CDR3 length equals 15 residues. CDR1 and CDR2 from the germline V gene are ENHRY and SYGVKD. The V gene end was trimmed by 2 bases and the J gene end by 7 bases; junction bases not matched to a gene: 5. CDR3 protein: CAISEGTGARNEQFF. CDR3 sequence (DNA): TGTGCCATCAGTGAGGGGACAGGGGCTAGAAATGAGCAGTTCTTC.

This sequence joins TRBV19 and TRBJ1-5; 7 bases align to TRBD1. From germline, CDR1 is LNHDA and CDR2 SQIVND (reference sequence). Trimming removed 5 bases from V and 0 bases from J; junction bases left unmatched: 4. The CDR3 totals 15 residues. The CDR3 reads CASSVQGNSNQPQHF. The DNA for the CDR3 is TGTGCCAGTAGTGTACAGGGGAATAGCAATCAGCCCCAGCATTTT.

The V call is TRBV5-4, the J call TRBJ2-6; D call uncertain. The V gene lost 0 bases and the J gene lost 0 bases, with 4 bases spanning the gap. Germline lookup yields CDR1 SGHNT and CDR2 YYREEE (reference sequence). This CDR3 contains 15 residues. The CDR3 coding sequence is TGTGCCAGCAGCTTGGTTCGCTCTGGGGCCAACGTCCTGACTTTC. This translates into CASSLVRSGANVLTF.

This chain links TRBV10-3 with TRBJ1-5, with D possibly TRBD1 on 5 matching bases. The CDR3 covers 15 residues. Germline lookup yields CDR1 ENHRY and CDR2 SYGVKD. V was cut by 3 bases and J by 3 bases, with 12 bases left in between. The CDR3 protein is CAISDFDSLNQPQHF. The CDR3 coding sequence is TGTGCCATCAGTGATTTCGACAGCCTCAATCAGCCCCAGCATTTT.

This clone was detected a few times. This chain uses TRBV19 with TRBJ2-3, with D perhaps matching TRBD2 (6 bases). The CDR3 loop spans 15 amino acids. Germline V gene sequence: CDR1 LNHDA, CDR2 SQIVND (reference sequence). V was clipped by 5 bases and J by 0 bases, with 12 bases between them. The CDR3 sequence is CASSLRDSSTDTQYF. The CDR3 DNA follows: TGTGCCAGTAGTCTACGGGACTCAAGCACAGATACGCAGTATTTT.

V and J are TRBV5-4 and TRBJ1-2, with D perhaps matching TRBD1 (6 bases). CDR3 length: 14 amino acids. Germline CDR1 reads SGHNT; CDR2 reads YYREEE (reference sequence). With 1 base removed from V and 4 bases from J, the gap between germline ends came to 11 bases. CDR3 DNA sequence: TGTGCCAGCAGCTTGAGGCGGGGGCGCTATGGCTACACCTTC. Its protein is CASSLRRGRYGYTF.

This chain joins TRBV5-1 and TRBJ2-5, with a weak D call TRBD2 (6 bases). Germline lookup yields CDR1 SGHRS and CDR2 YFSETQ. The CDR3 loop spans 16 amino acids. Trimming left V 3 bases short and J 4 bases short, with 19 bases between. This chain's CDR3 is CASSSDPTSYRETQYF. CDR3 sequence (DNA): TGCGCCAGCAGCTCCGATCCAACTAGCTACCGAGAGACCCAGTACTTC. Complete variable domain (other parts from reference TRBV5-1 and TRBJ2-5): KAGVTQTPRYLIKTRGQQVTLSCSPISGHRSVSWYQQTPGQGLQFLFEYFSETQRNKGNFPGRFSGRQFSNSRSEMNVSTLELGDSALYLCASSSDPTSYRETQYFGPGTRLLVL.

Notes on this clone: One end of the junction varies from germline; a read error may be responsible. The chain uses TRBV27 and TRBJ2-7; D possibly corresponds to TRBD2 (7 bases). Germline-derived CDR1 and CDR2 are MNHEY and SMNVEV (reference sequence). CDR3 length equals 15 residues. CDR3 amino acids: CASSSLGGASHEQYF. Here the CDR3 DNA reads TGTGCCAGCAGTTCCTTGGGGGGGGCCTCCCACGAGCAGTACTTC.

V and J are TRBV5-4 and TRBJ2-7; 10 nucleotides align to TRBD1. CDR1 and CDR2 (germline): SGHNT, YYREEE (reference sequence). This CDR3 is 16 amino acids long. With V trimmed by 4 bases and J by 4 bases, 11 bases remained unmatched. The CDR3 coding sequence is TGTGCCAGCAGCCCTTCTTCCGGGACAGGGGCATACGAGCAGTACTTC. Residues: CASSPSSGTGAYEQYF.

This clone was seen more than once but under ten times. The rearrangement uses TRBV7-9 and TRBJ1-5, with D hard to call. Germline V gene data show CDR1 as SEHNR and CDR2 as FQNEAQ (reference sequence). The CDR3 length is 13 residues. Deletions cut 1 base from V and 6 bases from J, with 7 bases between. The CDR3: CASSLGGFQPQHF. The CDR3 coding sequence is TGTGCCAGCAGCTTAGGCGGGTTTCAGCCCCAGCATTTT.

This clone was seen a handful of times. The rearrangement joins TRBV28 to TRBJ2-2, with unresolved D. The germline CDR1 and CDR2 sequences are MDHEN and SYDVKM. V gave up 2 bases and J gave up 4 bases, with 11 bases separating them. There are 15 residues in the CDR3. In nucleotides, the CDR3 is TGTGCCAGCAGTTTAGTCTCGCACGGCACCGGGGAGCTGTTTTTT. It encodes CASSLVSHGTGELFF.

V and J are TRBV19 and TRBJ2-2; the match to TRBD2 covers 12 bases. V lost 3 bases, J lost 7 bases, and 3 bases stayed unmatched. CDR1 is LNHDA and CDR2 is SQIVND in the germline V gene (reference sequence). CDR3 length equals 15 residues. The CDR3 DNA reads TGTGCCAGTAGTATGCTAGCGGGAGGGATCGGGGAGCTGTTTTTT. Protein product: CASSMLAGGIGELFF.

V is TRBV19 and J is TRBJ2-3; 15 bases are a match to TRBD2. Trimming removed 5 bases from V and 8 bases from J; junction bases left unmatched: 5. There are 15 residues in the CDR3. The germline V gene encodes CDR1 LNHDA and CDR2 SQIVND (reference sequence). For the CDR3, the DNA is TGTGCCAGTAGTCCTCGGACTAGCGGGAGGGGTACGCAGTATTTT. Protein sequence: CASSPRTSGRGTQYF.

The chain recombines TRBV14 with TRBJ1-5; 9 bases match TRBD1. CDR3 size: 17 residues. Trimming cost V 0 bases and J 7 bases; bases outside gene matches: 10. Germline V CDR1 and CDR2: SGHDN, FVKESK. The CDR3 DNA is TGTGCCAGCAGCCAAGATTCCGGGGACAGGGTCGGGCAGCCCCAGCATTTT. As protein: CASSQDSGDRVGQPQHF.

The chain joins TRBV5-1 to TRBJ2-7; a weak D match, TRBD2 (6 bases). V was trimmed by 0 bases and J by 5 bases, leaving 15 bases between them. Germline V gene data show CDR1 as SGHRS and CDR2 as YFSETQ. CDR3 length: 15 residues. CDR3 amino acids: CASSLVVWGDHEQYF. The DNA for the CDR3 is TGCGCCAGCAGCTTGGTCGTTTGGGGGGATCACGAGCAGTACTTC.

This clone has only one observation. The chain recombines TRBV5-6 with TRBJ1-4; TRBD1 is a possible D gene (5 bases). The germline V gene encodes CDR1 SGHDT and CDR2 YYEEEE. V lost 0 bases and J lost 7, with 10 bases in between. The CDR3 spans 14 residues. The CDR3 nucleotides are TGTGCCAGCAGCTTGGAGGGGTACGGTGAAAAACTGTTTTTT. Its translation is CASSLEGYGEKLFF.

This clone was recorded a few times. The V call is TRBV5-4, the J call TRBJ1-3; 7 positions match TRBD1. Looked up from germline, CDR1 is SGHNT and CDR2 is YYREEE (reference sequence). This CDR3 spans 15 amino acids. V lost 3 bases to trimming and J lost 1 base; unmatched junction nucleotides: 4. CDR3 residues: CASSSPTGSGNTIYF. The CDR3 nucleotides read TGTGCCAGCAGCTCCCCGACAGGGTCTGGAAACACCATATATTTT.

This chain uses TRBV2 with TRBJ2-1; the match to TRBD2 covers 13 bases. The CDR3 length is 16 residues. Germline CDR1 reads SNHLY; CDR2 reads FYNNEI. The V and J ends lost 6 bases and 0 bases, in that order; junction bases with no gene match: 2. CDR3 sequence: CASRTSGGLSYNEQFF. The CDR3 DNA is TGTGCCAGCAGGACTAGCGGGGGGCTCTCCTACAATGAGCAGTTCTTC.